This TCR beta chain was recorded in a study of T-cell reconstitution after alpha-beta-depleted transplantation in children. Preparation of the TCRbeta library was carried out with unique molecular identifiers. TCRdb itself ran the PCR reads through MiXCR, one entry per CDR3 protein. The sample has approximately 50,000 distinct CDR3 sequences, around 56% seen once. This clonotype was counted a few times. The CDR3 has 13 residues. The V gene lost 0 bases and the J gene lost 1 base, with 7 bases spanning the gap. CDR1 and CDR2 (germline): DFQATT, SNEGSKA (reference sequence). This TCR came from a boy younger than two with SCID, due to receive a stem cell transplant. The sample in question was peripheral blood, obtained before TCRalphabeta/CD19-depleted stem cell transplant. The rearrangement uses TRBV20-1 and TRBJ2-7; D is ambiguous. The CDR3 loop is CSARDPVSYEQYF. The CDR3 DNA reads TGCAGTGCTAGAGATCCGGTTTCCTACGAGCAGTACTTC.